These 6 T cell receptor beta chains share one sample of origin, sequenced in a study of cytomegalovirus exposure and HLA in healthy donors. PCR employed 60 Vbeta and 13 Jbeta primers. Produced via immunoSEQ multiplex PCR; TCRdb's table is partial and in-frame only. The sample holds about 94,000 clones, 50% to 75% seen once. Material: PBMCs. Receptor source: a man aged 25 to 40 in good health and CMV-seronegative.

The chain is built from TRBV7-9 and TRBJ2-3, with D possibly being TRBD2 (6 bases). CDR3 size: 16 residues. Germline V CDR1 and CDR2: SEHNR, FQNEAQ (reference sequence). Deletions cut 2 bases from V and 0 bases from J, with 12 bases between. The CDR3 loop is CASSLRRGPSTDTQYF. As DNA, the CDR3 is TGTGCCAGCAGCTTAAGGCGGGGCCCGAGCACAGATACGCAGTATTTT.

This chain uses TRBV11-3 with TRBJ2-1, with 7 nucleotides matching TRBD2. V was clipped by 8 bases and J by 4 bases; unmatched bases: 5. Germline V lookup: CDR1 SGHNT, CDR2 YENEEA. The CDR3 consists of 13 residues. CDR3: CASAGLGYNEQFF. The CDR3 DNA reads TGTGCCAGCGCAGGACTAGGGTACAATGAGCAGTTCTTC.

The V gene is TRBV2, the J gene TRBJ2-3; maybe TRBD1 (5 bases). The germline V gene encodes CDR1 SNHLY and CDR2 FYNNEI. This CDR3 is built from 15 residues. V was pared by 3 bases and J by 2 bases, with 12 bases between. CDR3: CASSELQGFTDTQYF. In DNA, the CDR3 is TGTGCCAGCAGTGAGTTGCAGGGTTTCACAGATACGCAGTATTTT.

The CDR3 DNA sequence: TGTGCCAGCAGCTTAGGACAGAACAATGAGCAGTTCTTC. This gives the protein CASSLGQNNEQFF. The V and J genes are TRBV7-8 and TRBJ2-1, with D possibly TRBD1 on 5 matching bases. CDR3 length: 13 amino acids. Germline CDR1 reads SGHVS; CDR2 reads FQNEAQ. Trimming stripped 1 base from V and 5 bases from J, with 6 bases between.

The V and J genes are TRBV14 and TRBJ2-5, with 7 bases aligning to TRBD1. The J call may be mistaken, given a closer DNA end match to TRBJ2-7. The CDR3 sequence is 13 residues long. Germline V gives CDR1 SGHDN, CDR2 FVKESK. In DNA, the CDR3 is TGTGCCAGCAGCCGACAGGGTTTTTACGAGCAGTACTTC. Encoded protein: CASSRQGFYEQYF.

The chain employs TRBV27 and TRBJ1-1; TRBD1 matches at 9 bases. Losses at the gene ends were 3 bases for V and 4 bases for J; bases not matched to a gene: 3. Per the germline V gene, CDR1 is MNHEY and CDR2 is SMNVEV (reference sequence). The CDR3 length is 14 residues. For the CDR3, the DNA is TGTGCCAGCAGTTTGGCACAGGGGGCCACTGAAGCTTTCTTT. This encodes CASSLAQGATEAFF.